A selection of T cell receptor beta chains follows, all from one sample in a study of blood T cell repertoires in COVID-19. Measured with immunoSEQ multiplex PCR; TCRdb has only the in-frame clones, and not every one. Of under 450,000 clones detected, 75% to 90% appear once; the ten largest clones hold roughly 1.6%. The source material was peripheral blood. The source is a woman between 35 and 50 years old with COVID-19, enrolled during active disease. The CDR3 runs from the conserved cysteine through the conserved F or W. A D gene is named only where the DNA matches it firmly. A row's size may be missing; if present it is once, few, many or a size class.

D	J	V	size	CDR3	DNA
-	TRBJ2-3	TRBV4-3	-	CASSQDWAGSDTQYF	TGCGCCAGCAGCCAAGATTGGGCAGGATCGGATACGCAGTATTTT
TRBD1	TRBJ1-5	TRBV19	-	CASRIQGIGNQPQHF	TGTGCCAGTAGAATACAGGGGATCGGCAATCAGCCCCAGCATTTT
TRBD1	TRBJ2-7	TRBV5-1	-	CASSLVDQTGEQYF	TGCGCCAGCAGCTTGGTGGATCAGACAGGGGAGCAGTACTTC
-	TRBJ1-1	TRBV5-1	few	CASSLEGVNTEAFF	TGCGCCAGCAGCTTGGAAGGGGTGAACACTGAAGCTTTCTTT
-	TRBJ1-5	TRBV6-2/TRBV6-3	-	CASSYAGSRRGQPQHF	TGTGCCAGCAGTTACGCGGGGTCCCGGCGCGGGCAGCCCCAGCATTTT
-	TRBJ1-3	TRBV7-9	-	CASSLASGLSLSGNTIYF	TGTGCCAGCAGCTTAGCGAGCGGCCTTTCCCTCTCTGGAAACACCATATATTTT
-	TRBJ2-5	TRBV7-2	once	CASSLGGYLMTQYF	TGTGCCAGCAGCTTAGGAGGGTACCTAATGACCCAGTACTTC
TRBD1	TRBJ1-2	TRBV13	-	CASSWDRERNYGHTF	TGTGCCAGCAGCTGGGACAGGGAGCGGAACTATGGCCACACCTTC
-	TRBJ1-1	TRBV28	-	CAVTGNTEAFF	TGTGCCGTGACGGGGAACACTGAAGCTTTCTTT
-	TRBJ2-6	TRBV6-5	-	CASNDGGSGANVLTF	TGTGCCAGCAACGACGGGGGATCTGGGGCCAACGTCCTGACTTTC
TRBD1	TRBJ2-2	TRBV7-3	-	CASSHGTGELTGELFF	TGTGCCAGCAGCCACGGGACAGGGGAATTAACCGGGGAGCTGTTTTTT
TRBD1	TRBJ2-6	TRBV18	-	CASSPRTGLSSGANVLTF	TGTGCCAGCTCACCAAGGACAGGCCTTAGCTCTGGGGCCAACGTCCTGACTTTC
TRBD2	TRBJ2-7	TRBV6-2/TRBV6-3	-	CASSHGGAGYEQYF	TGTGCCAGCAGCCACGGGGGGGCCGGGTACGAGCAGTACTTC
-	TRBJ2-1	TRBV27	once	CASSLSRNYNEQFF	TGTGCCAGCAGTTTATCGCGCAACTACAATGAGCAGTTCTTC
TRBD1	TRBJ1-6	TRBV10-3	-	CAISEGKGGEDSPLHF	TGTGCCATCAGTGAGGGAAAAGGGGGCGAGGATTCACCCCTCCACTTT
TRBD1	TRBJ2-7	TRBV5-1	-	CASRTGTVASYEQYF	TGCGCCAGTAGAACCGGGACAGTAGCTTCCTACGAGCAGTACTTC
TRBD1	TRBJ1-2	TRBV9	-	CASSVGGTGLGNGYTF	TGTGCCAGCAGCGTAGGGGGGACAGGGCTTGGAAATGGCTACACCTTC
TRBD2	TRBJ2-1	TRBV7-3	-	CASSLGLAGVNEQFF	TGTGCCAGCAGCTTGGGACTAGCGGGAGTCAATGAGCAGTTCTTC
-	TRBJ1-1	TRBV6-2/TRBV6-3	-	CASSYTDSLNTEAFF	TGTGCCAGCAGTTACACGGACAGTTTGAACACTGAAGCTTTCTTT
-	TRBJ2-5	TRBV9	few	CASKRSGTTQETQYF	TGTGCCAGCAAGCGTTCGGGGACAACCCAAGAGACCCAGTACTTC
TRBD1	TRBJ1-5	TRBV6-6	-	CASSYSIGTGEQPQHF	TGTGCCAGCAGTTACTCCATCGGGACAGGGGAGCAGCCCCAGCATTTT
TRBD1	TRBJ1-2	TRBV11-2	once	CASSLFDRGSRGYGYTF	TGTGCCAGCAGCTTATTCGACAGGGGATCGAGGGGCTATGGCTACACCTTC
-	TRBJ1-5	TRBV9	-	CASSPGGGWQPQHF	TGTGCCAGCAGCCCCGGGGGGGGGTGGCAGCCCCAGCATTTT
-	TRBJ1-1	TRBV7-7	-	CASSLAPDTEAFF	TGTGCTAGCAGCTTAGCGCCGGACACTGAAGCTTTCTTT
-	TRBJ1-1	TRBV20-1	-	CSAHRNTEAFF	TGCAGTGCTCATAGGAACACTGAAGCTTTCTTT
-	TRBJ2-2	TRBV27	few	CASSSYSHTGELFF	TGTGCCAGCAGTTCCTACTCTCACACCGGGGAGCTGTTTTTT
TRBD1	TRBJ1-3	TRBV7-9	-	CASSSEGAAGNTIYF	TGTGCCAGCAGCTCGGAGGGGGCGGCTGGAAACACCATATATTTT
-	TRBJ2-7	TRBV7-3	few	CASSSRGLSYEQYF	TGTGCCAGCAGCAGTAGGGGATTATCCTACGAGCAGTACTTC
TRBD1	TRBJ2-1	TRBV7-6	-	CASSRQGYNEQFF	TGTGCCAGCAGCCGACAGGGGTACAATGAGCAGTTCTTC
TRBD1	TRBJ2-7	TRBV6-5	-	CASSRGRQTYEQYF	TGTGCCAGCAGCAGGGGGCGCCAAACCTACGAGCAGTACTTC
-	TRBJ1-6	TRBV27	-	CASSLRDLYNSPLHF	TGTGCCAGCAGTTTACGGGATTTGTATAATTCACCCCTCCACTTT
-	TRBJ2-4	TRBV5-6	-	CASSLGHRGIAKNIQYF	TGTGCCAGCAGCTTGGGCCATAGGGGAATAGCCAAAAACATTCAGTACTTC
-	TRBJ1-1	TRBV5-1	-	CASSPDSRLEAFF	TGCGCCAGCAGCCCCGACAGCAGACTTGAAGCTTTCTTT
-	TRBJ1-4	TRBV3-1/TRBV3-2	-	CASSQPVTTNEKLFF	TGTGCCAGCAGCCAACCGGTAACAACTAATGAAAAACTGTTTTTT
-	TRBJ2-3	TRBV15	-	CATSRNLGSTDTQYF	TGTGCCACCAGCAGAAACCTAGGTAGCACAGATACGCAGTATTTT
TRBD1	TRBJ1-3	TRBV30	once	CAWETGPGNTIYF	TGTGCCTGGGAGACAGGGCCCGGAAACACCATATATTTT
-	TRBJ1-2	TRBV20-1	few	CSALDKFF	TGCAGTGCCCTCGACAAGTTCTTC
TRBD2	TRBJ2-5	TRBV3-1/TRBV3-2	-	CASSQDNRGDLQETQYF	TGTGCCAGCAGCCAAGATAATCGGGGGGACCTCCAAGAGACCCAGTACTTC
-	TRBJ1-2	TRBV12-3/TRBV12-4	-	CASTPTGLYGYTF	TGTGCCAGCACCCCGACAGGCCTCTATGGCTACACCTTC
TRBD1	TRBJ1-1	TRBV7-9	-	CASSPSGGADIFF	TGTGCCAGCAGCCCGTCAGGGGGCGCGGATATTTTCTTT
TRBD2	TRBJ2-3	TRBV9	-	CASSVDGGGRADTQYF	TGTGCCAGCAGCGTAGATGGGGGAGGGAGGGCAGATACGCAGTATTTT
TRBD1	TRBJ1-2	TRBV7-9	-	CASSRPSRGQYSNYGYTF	TGTGCCAGCAGCCGCCCGTCCCGGGGACAGTATTCTAACTATGGCTACACCTTC
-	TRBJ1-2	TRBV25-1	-	CASGGSNYGYTF	TGTGCCAGTGGAGGGAGTAACTATGGCTACACCTTC
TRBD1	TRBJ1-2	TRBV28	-	CASRPTGDSGYTF	TGTGCCAGCAGGCCTACAGGGGACTCTGGCTACACCTTC
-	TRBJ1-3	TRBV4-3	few	CASSQEATNSGNTIYF	TGCGCCAGCAGCCAAGAAGCCACCAACTCTGGAAACACCATATATTTT
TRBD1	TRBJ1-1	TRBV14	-	CASSQEGNRGRTEAFF	TGTGCCAGCAGCCAAGAGGGGAACAGGGGGCGAACTGAAGCTTTCTTT
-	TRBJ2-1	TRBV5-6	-	CASSFPGPSEQFF	TGTGCCAGCAGCTTTCCAGGTCCAAGTGAGCAGTTCTTC
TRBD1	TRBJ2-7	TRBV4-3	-	CASSQDRGLPSYEQYF	TGCGCCAGCAGCCAAGACAGGGGGCTCCCCTCCTACGAGCAGTACTTC